This TCR beta chain was retrieved from a study of blood T cells in healthy people across ages. Study-level information: Capturing about one barcoded beta molecule per two T cells was achieved by template switching.

Germline-derived CDR1 and CDR2 are KGHDR and SFDVKD. V was shortened by 6 bases and J by 2 bases, with 5 bases between the two germline ends. This CDR3 is 12 amino acids long. Notes on the study in general: Older individuals had lower TCR beta diversity per million T cells (the decline was roughly linear).

Every sample had a minimum of 6.5 million PBMCs isolated. Details on this clonotype: Its antigen is currently unknown.

Sample-barcoded 5' priming and a J-beta primer mix drove a second PCR of about 6 to 12 cycles. From the 5' RACE reads, TCRdb called clonotypes with MiXCR, one entry per CDR3 protein. Counted here are almost 1 million distinct CDR3 sequences, around 54% occurring once; the ten biggest clones make up 20% to 25%. The sample was blood. The TCR sequence derives from a woman aged 55-69 years in good health. This chain joins TRBV24-1 and TRBJ2-3; D remains ambiguous. The CDR3 DNA reads TGTGCCACCAGTCAGGACACAGATACGCAGTATTTT. Protein product: CATSQDTDTQYF.